Below are 18 T cell receptor beta chains sequenced from a single sample in a study of blood T cells in healthy people across ages. Primers used in a second PCR of about 6 to 11 cycles were a sample-barcoded 5' primer and a J-beta primer mix. TCRdb itself ran the 5' RACE reads through MiXCR, one entry per CDR3 protein. The sample holds 700,000 to 850,000 distinct CDR3 sequences; around 36% are singletons and the top ten take approximately 13%. The sample taken for sequencing was blood. These receptors originate from a man aged 18 to 30 in good health.

A note on this clonotype: Sequence at one end of the junction differs from germline and may be a read error. The chain couples TRBV5-1 to TRBJ2-1; D is ambiguous. CDR1 is SGHRS, CDR2 YFSETQ, per germline. This CDR3 region has 15 residues. CDR3 nucleotides: TGCGCCGGCAGCTTGGCTCCACGGACCGGCACCCCCCAGTTCTTC. Translated: CAGSLAPRTGTPQFF.

This clonotype was counted many times. V is TRBV7-8 and J is TRBJ2-1; 7 bases are shared with TRBD2. The CDR3 totals 13 residues. The V gene end was trimmed by 8 bases and the J gene end by 0 bases; junction bases not matched to a gene: 1. From germline, CDR1 is SGHVS and CDR2 FQNEAQ. The CDR3 spells CASGGDSYNEQFF. The CDR3 DNA reads as TGTGCCAGCGGGGGGGACTCCTACAATGAGCAGTTCTTC.

This clonotype was recorded only once. J is TRBJ2-1 and V is TRBV29-1; tentatively, D is TRBD2 (6 bases). Germline-derived CDR1 and CDR2 are SQVTM and ANQGSEA. This CDR3 is built from 12 residues. Deletions cut 5 bases from V and 4 bases from J, with 9 bases between. The CDR3 DNA follows: TGCAGCGTTACTAGCAGATACAATGAGCAGTTCTTC. It is translated as CSVTSRYNEQFF.

With regard to this clonotype: This may come from a read error, since a much larger clone is one base off. The J gene is TRBJ1-5, the V gene TRBV4-1; TRBD1 matches 7 bases. Per germline, CDR1 MGHRA and CDR2 YSYEKL. This CDR3 has 17 amino acids. CDR3 bases: TGCGCCAGCAGCCAAGATCGGGCAGGGGGTCCTAATCAGCCCCGGCATTTT. The encoded protein is CASSQDRAGGPNQPRHF.

This clonotype has a handful of counts. V is TRBV12-3 or TRBV12-4 and J is TRBJ2-7, with TRBD1 matching 7 bases. Germline trimming cut 2 bases from V and 1 base from J; bases unmatched to any gene: 8. The CDR3 extends over 16 amino acids. In nucleotides, the CDR3 is TGTGCCAGCAGTTTATTCCGAAACAGGGGATCCTACGAGCAGTACTTC. Protein product: CASSLFRNRGSYEQYF.

This clonotype was picked up a small number of times. V is TRBV14 and J is TRBJ2-7, with D unclear. The CDR3 is 12 amino acids. Germline loops: CDR1 SGHDN, CDR2 FVKESK. Trimming left V 5 bases short and J 2 bases short, with 7 bases between. In DNA form, the CDR3 reads TGTGCCAGCAGCGGCCAGACCTACGAGCAGTACTTC. It specifies CASSGQTYEQYF.

The V gene is TRBV12-3 or TRBV12-4, the J gene TRBJ1-2, with D hard to call. Trimming took off 7 bases at V and 5 bases at J, with 17 bases between the two ends. CDR3 size: 14 residues. The CDR3 nucleotides read TGTGCCAGCACCCTGGTGCCCACCGTGTATGGCTACACCTTC. The encoded protein is CASTLVPTVYGYTF.

V usage is TRBV18 and J usage is TRBJ1-2; 9 bases line up with TRBD1. J lost 3 bases, V lost 7 bases, and 6 bases had no gene match. Germline V gene sequence: CDR1 KGHSH, CDR2 LQKENI. The CDR3 consists of 14 residues. The CDR3 region has the DNA TGTGCCAGCTTATCCGGGACAGGGTACTATGGCTACACCTTC. Translation gives CASLSGTGYYGYTF.

Here the CDR3 DNA reads TGTGCCAGCAGCTACGACGGGGCAGATACGCAGTATTTT. It codes for CASSYDGADTQYF. The chain couples TRBV9 to TRBJ2-3, with D possibly being TRBD2 (5 bases). The length of the CDR3 is 13 residues. Trimming left V 4 bases short and J 4 bases short, with 10 bases between. Per germline, CDR1 SGDLS and CDR2 YYNGEE.

V gene TRBV24-1 combines with J gene TRBJ2-7; D unclear. V was pared by 3 bases and J by 4 bases, with 27 bases between. Germline assignment: CDR1 KGHDR and CDR2 SFDVKD. The CDR3 extends over 19 amino acids. The CDR3 spells CATSDQPGQKPYIGYEQYF. DNA for the CDR3: TGTGCCACCAGTGATCAACCGGGCCAAAAACCTTATATCGGATACGAGCAGTACTTC.

This clonotype was seen only a few times. The chain links TRBV14 to TRBJ2-1; a possible D gene is TRBD2 (6 bases). The CDR3 extends over 15 amino acids. The germline V gene encodes CDR1 SGHDN and CDR2 FVKESK. Trimming removed 2 bases at V and 1 base at J, with 9 bases between. The CDR3 protein is CASSQLAWSYNEQFF. The CDR3 DNA follows: TGTGCCAGCAGCCAACTAGCGTGGTCCTACAATGAGCAGTTCTTC.

The V and J genes are TRBV9 and TRBJ2-3; no clear D. Germline V lookup: CDR1 SGDLS, CDR2 YYNGEE. Trimming took 3 bases from V and 4 from J, leaving 9 bases between them. This CDR3 is 13 amino acids long. CDR3 DNA sequence: TGTGCCAGCAGCGCTATAGGCGCAGATACGCAGTATTTT. Translating gives CASSAIGADTQYF.

The chain recombines TRBV27 with TRBJ1-5, with 9 bases aligning to TRBD1. This CDR3 has 14 residues. CDR1 and CDR2 (germline): MNHEY, SMNVEV (reference sequence). The V segment lost 6 bases and the J segment 4 bases; nucleotides outside the gene matches: 4. The chain's CDR3 is CASSKGTGNQPQHF. Written as DNA, the CDR3 is TGTGCCAGCAGCAAAGGGACAGGGAATCAGCCCCAGCATTTT.

The V and J genes are TRBV5-1 and TRBJ2-5, with D hard to call. Between the trimmed V and J ends, which lost 1 base and 1 base, there was a span of 14 bases. The CDR3 runs to 16 residues. Germline CDR1 reads SGHRS; CDR2 reads YFSETQ. The CDR3 here is CASSLMPALSQETQYF. Written as DNA, the CDR3 is TGCGCCAGCAGCTTGATGCCGGCCTTGTCCCAAGAGACCCAGTACTTC.

This clonotype came up a few times. The chain recombines TRBV15 with TRBJ1-5, with D perhaps TRBD1 (5 bases). CDR1 and CDR2 from the germline V gene are LNHNV and YYDKDF (reference sequence). CDR3 length: 14 residues. The V and J ends lost 1 base and 11 bases respectively, with 15 bases between them. Written as DNA, the CDR3 is TGTGCCACCAGCAGAGCAGGCCTTGGGGCGGCCCAGCATTTT. It specifies CATSRAGLGAAQHF.

Points on this clonotype: A much larger clone is a single base away; this may be a read error. This chain connects TRBV12-3 or TRBV12-4 to TRBJ2-1, with 12 positions matching TRBD2. This CDR3 comprises 16 residues. CDR3 residues: CASSRRLAGDYNERFF. For the CDR3, the DNA is TGTGCCAGCAGCCGCAGACTAGCGGGGGACTACAATGAGCGGTTCTTC.

There are many counts of this clonotype. The rearrangement joins TRBV12-3 or TRBV12-4 to TRBJ2-5; no reliable D call. Trimming pared 5 bases from V and 4 bases from J, leaving 8 bases between. The CDR3 length is 12 residues. The chain's CDR3 is CASSRGTETQYF. The CDR3 DNA reads as TGTGCCAGCAGTAGAGGTACAGAGACCCAGTACTTC.

This chain joins TRBV28 and TRBJ2-5; 8 bases are a match to TRBD2. CDR1 and CDR2 from the germline V gene are MDHEN and SYDVKM. Unmatched junction bases numbered 14, after V lost 3 bases and J lost 11 bases. The CDR3 spans 15 residues. The CDR3: CASSFPQVGEREQYF. In nucleotides, the CDR3 is TGTGCCAGCAGTTTCCCGCAAGTTGGGGAGCGGGAGCAGTACTTC.